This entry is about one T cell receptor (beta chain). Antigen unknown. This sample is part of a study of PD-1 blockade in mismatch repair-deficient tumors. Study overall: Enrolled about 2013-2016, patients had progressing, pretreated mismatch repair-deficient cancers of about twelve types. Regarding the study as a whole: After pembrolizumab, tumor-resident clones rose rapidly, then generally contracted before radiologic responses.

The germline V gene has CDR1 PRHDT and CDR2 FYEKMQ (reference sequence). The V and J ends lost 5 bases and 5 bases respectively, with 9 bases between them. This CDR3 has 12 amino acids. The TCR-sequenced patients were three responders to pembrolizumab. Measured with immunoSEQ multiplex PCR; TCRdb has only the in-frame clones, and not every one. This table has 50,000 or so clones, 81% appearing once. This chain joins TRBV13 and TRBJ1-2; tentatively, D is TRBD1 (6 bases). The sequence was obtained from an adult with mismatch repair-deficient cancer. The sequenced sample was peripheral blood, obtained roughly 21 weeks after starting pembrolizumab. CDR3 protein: CASSGQRYGYTF. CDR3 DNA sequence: TGTGCCAGCAGCGGACAGAGGTATGGCTACACCTTC.